This T cell receptor (beta chain) emerged from a study of T cell responses to AZD1222 COVID-19 vaccine. Recipients boosted at about 4 weeks or about 12 weeks are pooled. V lost 1 base and J lost 3, with 3 bases in between. Germline values: CDR1 SEHNR, CDR2 FQNEAQ (reference sequence). This CDR3 region has 12 residues. Sequenced by immunoSEQ multiplex PCR; TCRdb stores in-frame clones only, minus some. This table has some 140,000 clones, about 88% appearing once. This clone was found many times. This clonotype was obtained from an adult who received the AZD1222 COVID-19 vaccine. This material consisted of peripheral blood, taken 28 days after the second AZD1222 dose. The gene calls are TRBV7-9 and TRBJ1-2; no firm D call. The CDR3 DNA follows: TGTGCCAGCAGCTTAGGTGACTATGGCTACACCTTC. This codes for CASSLGDYGYTF.